Below are 29 T cell receptor beta chains sequenced from a single sample in a study of blood T cells in healthy people across ages. Alongside a J-beta primer mix, a sample-barcoded 5' primer served in a second PCR lasting roughly 7 to 11 cycles. Each CDR3 protein is one row after TCRdb ran MiXCR on the 5' RACE reads. Of about 640,000 distinct CDR3 sequences listed, about 54% are singletons. Sequenced input: blood. Receptors originate from a man in his 60s in good health.

Only a few counts were recorded for this clonotype. The chain couples TRBV11-2 to TRBJ2-3; D remains ambiguous. CDR1 is SGHAT, CDR2 FQNNGV, per germline. Between the trimmed V and J ends, which lost 6 bases and 2 bases, there was a span of 6 bases. The CDR3 loop spans 12 amino acids. CDR3 sequence reads: CASSPHTDTQYF. The CDR3 coding sequence is TGTGCCAGCAGTCCACACACAGATACGCAGTATTTT.

The J gene is TRBJ1-5, the V gene TRBV6-2 or TRBV6-3, with 10 bases that match TRBD1. This CDR3 has 18 amino acids. CDR1 and CDR2 (germline): MNHEY, SVGEGT. J gave up 2 bases and V 6 bases, and 13 bases lay outside the gene matches. The CDR3 region is CASSPSWTGGRGNQPQHF. The DNA for the CDR3 is TGTGCCAGCAGCCCTAGCTGGACAGGGGGGCGAGGCAATCAGCCCCAGCATTTT.

This clonotype came up a few times. The CDR3 DNA reads TGTGCCAGCAGCCAAGCCGAGAGTCACAATGAGCAGTTCTTC. This codes for CASSQAESHNEQFF. The chain has TRBV4-2 and TRBJ2-1; D not resolved. Trimming shortened V by 1 base and J by 5 bases, and 9 bases separated the two germline ends. The CDR3 has 14 residues. Germline V CDR1 and CDR2: LGHNA, YNFKEQ.

The chain links TRBV20-1 to TRBJ2-1; 8 bases line up with TRBD2. After removal of 3 bases from V and 0 bases from J, the junction contained 7 bases not matched to a gene. Germline V gene data show CDR1 as DFQATT and CDR2 as SNEGSKA (reference sequence). The CDR3 totals 16 residues. The CDR3 DNA follows: TGCAGTGCTAGTACGGCGGGGGGATACTCCTACAATGAGCAGTTCTTC. It is translated as CSASTAGGYSYNEQFF.

The gene calls are TRBV2 and TRBJ1-6; D not certain. The CDR3 has 14 amino acids. CDR1 SNHLY and CDR2 FYNNEI come from the germline V gene. Trimming left V 2 bases short and J 5 bases short, with 7 bases between. In DNA form, the CDR3 reads TGTGCCAGCAGTGAACGACGGGATAATTCACCCCTCCACTTT. It encodes CASSERRDNSPLHF.

V gene TRBV12-3 or TRBV12-4 combines with J gene TRBJ2-3; perhaps TRBD1 as D (6 bases). The CDR3 extends over 14 amino acids. The ends were cut back, 3 bases at V and 4 bases at J, with 11 bases in the middle. The CDR3 protein is CASSFGGMSDTQYF. CDR3 coding DNA: TGTGCCAGCAGTTTTGGGGGCATGTCAGATACGCAGTATTTT.

The chain employs TRBV4-2 and TRBJ2-1; the D gene is possibly TRBD2 (6 bases). With 2 bases removed from V and 0 bases from J, the gap between germline ends came to 14 bases. CDR1 LGHNA and CDR2 YNFKEQ come from the germline V gene. The CDR3 has 17 residues. The DNA for the CDR3 is TGTGCCAGCAGCCAATCCGTAGCGGTGTACTCCTACAATGAGCAGTTCTTC. Protein: CASSQSVAVYSYNEQFF.

The rearrangement links TRBV9 to TRBJ2-1; maybe TRBD2 (7 bases). CDR1 is SGDLS, CDR2 YYNGEE, per germline. Trimming took 4 bases from V and 4 from J, leaving 12 bases between them. The CDR3 totals 14 residues. For the CDR3, the DNA is TGTGCCAGCAGCACGCGGGGGCCTTACAATGAGCAGTTCTTC. This codes for CASSTRGPYNEQFF.

For this clonotype: The germline gene is not matched at one end of the junction; a read error may be the cause. J is TRBJ2-7 and V is TRBV3-1; 7 bases agree with TRBD2. The CDR3 runs 14 residues. CDR1 and CDR2 from the germline V gene are LGHDT and YNNKEL (reference sequence). The CDR3 nucleotides are TGCGCCAGCAGCCGGGGACTAAATTCCTACGAGCAGTACTTC. This sequence encodes CASSRGLNSYEQYF.

This clonotype was seen only a few times. The CDR3 DNA reads TGTGCCAGCAGCTTACAAGCGGGGGACTACAATGAGCAGTTCTTC. Translated: CASSLQAGDYNEQFF. V and J are TRBV7-2 and TRBJ2-1, with 8 bases that match TRBD2. The CDR3 contains 15 residues. J lost 3 bases, V lost 2 bases, and 3 bases had no gene match. Germline CDR1 and CDR2: SGHTA and FQGNSA.

This clonotype has only a few counts. The rearrangement links TRBV12-3 or TRBV12-4 to TRBJ2-7; 14 bases map to TRBD2. The CDR3 sequence is 16 residues long. V lost 5 bases and J lost 0; bases outside the gene matches: 3. The CDR3 nucleotides read TGTGCCAGCAGTGAGGGGACTAGCGGGAGCTCCTACGAGCAGTACTTC. It is translated as CASSEGTSGSSYEQYF.

On this clonotype: A junction boundary mismatches the germline segment, possibly from a read error. This chain joins TRBV6-2 or TRBV6-3 and TRBJ2-5; D is perhaps TRBD2 (5 bases). The CDR3 loop spans 13 amino acids. Per the germline V gene, CDR1 is MNHEY and CDR2 is SVGEGT. The CDR3 reads CASSSRSWETHYF. CDR3 nucleotides: TGTGCCAGCAGTTCACGGAGTTGGGAGACCCATTACTTC.

This rearrangement joins TRBV20-1 to TRBJ2-7, with D perhaps matching TRBD1 (6 bases). The CDR3 has 16 residues. Trimming removed 3 bases from V and 0 bases from J, with 18 bases in between. Germline lookup yields CDR1 DFQATT and CDR2 SNEGSKA (reference sequence). CDR3: CSASSRGGPSSYEQYF. CDR3 nucleotide sequence: TGCAGTGCTAGTAGCCGAGGGGGACCGAGCTCCTACGAGCAGTACTTC.

This clonotype was seen a few times. The chain is built from TRBV28 and TRBJ1-6, with TRBD1 as a possible D gene (5 bases). The V end was cut by 6 bases, the J end by 7 bases, with 16 bases between. CDR3 length: 15 amino acids. CDR1 is MDHEN and CDR2 is SYDVKM in the germline V gene. CDR3 sequence reads: CASRPDRAPNSPLHF. The CDR3 coding sequence is TGTGCCAGCAGACCTGACAGAGCGCCCAATTCACCCCTCCACTTT.

This chain joins TRBV29-1 and TRBJ2-1; D ambiguous. The CDR3 covers 15 residues. V shed 0 bases and J shed 2 bases, with 11 bases lying between them. Germline-derived CDR1 and CDR2 are SQVTM and ANQGSEA. The CDR3 spells CSVEDGRRTYNEQFF. CDR3 nucleotide sequence: TGCAGCGTTGAAGACGGCCGAAGGACCTACAATGAGCAGTTCTTC.

Many counts were recorded for this clonotype. The genes are TRBV29-1 and TRBJ2-1, with no clear D. This CDR3 has 12 residues. The germline V and J ends were trimmed by 6 bases and 4 bases, with 10 bases remaining between them. In germline, CDR1 is SQVTM, CDR2 ANQGSEA. The CDR3: CSVDHGYNEQFF. The CDR3 bases are TGCAGCGTGGACCACGGATACAATGAGCAGTTCTTC.

This clonotype was observed a few times. This rearrangement joins TRBV20-1 to TRBJ2-3; no clear D. The V end lost 6 bases, the J end lost 2 bases, and 12 bases lay between the germline ends. This CDR3 spans 13 amino acids. The germline V gene encodes CDR1 DFQATT and CDR2 SNEGSKA (reference sequence). The CDR3 region has the DNA TGCAGTGCGCCGGACGTCTACACAGATACGCAGTATTTT. It specifies CSAPDVYTDTQYF.

This clonotype was seen only a few times. For the CDR3, the DNA is TGTGCCAGCTTATTGGGTCACTTGGGAGAGACCCAGTACTTC. Residues: CASLLGHLGETQYF. The gene calls are TRBV7-2 and TRBJ2-5, with D uncertain. The V end lost 8 bases, the J end lost 4 bases, and 17 bases lay between the germline ends. Germline V lookup: CDR1 SGHTA, CDR2 FQGNSA. This CDR3 has 14 amino acids. Using reference TRBV7-2 and TRBJ2-5 for the parts outside the CDR3, the full variable domain is GAGVSQSPSNKVTEKGKDVELRCDPISGHTALYWYRQSLGQGLEFLIYFQGNSAPDKSGLPSDRFSAERTGGSVSTLTIQRTQQEDSAVYLCASLLGHLGETQYFGPGTRLLVL.

J is TRBJ1-2 and V is TRBV2, with D maybe TRBD1 (6 bases). V was cut by 3 bases and J by 6 bases, with 17 bases left in between. Looked up from germline, CDR1 is SNHLY and CDR2 is FYNNEI. The CDR3 is made up of 15 amino acids. CDR3 sequence reads: CASSERGVRRDGYTF. The DNA for the CDR3 is TGTGCCAGCAGTGAGAGGGGGGTGAGGCGGGATGGCTACACCTTC. The variable domain in full, completed from reference TRBV2 and TRBJ1-2, reads EPEVTQTPSHQVTQMGQEVILRCVPISNHLYFYWYRQILGQKVEFLVSFYNNEISEKSEIFDDQFSVERPDGSNFTLKIRSTKLEDSAMYFCASSERGVRRDGYTFGSGTRLTVV.

The chain employs TRBV7-2 and TRBJ2-5; 9 nucleotides match TRBD2. This CDR3 has 16 amino acids. Germline V lookup: CDR1 SGHTA, CDR2 FQGNSA. Trimming took 5 bases from V and 1 from J; bases not matched to a gene: 8. Here the CDR3 reads CASSTRSSGAQETQYF. CDR3 coding DNA: TGTGCCAGCAGCACCCGCTCTAGCGGGGCCCAAGAGACCCAGTACTTC.

This clonotype has just a few counts. The chain combines TRBV14 with TRBJ2-5, with TRBD2 identical over 7 bases. CDR3 size: 14 residues. Per the germline V gene, CDR1 is SGHDN and CDR2 is FVKESK. V shed 2 bases and J 1 base; nucleotides not matched to a gene: 1. CDR3 in amino acids: CASSQIAGQETQYF. CDR3 DNA sequence: TGTGCCAGCAGCCAAATAGCGGGCCAAGAGACCCAGTACTTC. Filled out from reference TRBV14 and TRBJ2-5, the complete variable domain reads EAGVTQFPSHSVIEKGQTVTLRCDPISGHDNLYWYRRVMGKEIKFLLHFVKESKQDESGMPNNRFLAERTGGTYSTLKVQPAELEDSGVYFCASSQIAGQETQYFGPGTRLLVL.

The rearrangement uses TRBV27 and TRBJ2-7; D is possibly TRBD2 (6 bases). The better agreement between TRBJ2-5 and the DNA end casts doubt on the J call. The CDR3 loop spans 14 amino acids. Looked up from germline, CDR1 is MNHEY and CDR2 is SMNVEV (reference sequence). Here the CDR3 DNA reads TGTGCCAGCAGTTATCGGGGGAGTAGGGAGACCCAGTACTTC. Its protein is CASSYRGSRETQYF.

The chain couples TRBV5-1 to TRBJ2-7, with no clear D. CDR1 SGHRS and CDR2 YFSETQ come from the germline V gene. V lost 2 bases and J 2 bases, leaving 8 bases between the germline ends. The CDR3 is 13 residues long. In DNA, the CDR3 is TGCGCCAGCAGCTTTGACGGCCCCTACGAGCAGTACTTC. This sequence encodes CASSFDGPYEQYF.

V and J are TRBV3-1 and TRBJ1-2, with unresolved D. Germline V lookup: CDR1 LGHDT, CDR2 YNNKEL (reference sequence). The V end was cut by 4 bases, the J end by 3 bases, with 12 bases between. The CDR3 sequence is 14 residues long. CDR3 loop: CASSREEGHYGYTF. CDR3 DNA: TGTGCCAGCAGCCGGGAGGAGGGCCACTATGGCTACACCTTC.

The chain recombines TRBV28 with TRBJ1-4; possibly TRBD1 for D (6 bases). Germline assignment: CDR1 MDHEN and CDR2 SYDVKM. Trimming cost V 2 bases and J 4 bases, with 11 bases left between them. The CDR3 consists of 15 residues. The CDR3 DNA is TGTGCCAGCAGTTTAGCGGGGGGCCTTAATGAAAAACTGTTTTTT. It yields the protein CASSLAGGLNEKLFF.

This clonotype was recorded once. The chain joins TRBV20-1 to TRBJ2-5, with D unclear. Trimming took off 6 bases at V and 4 bases at J, with 9 bases between the two ends. The germline CDR1 and CDR2 sequences are DFQATT and SNEGSKA (reference sequence). The CDR3 totals 11 residues. DNA for the CDR3: TGCAGTGCCGGAACCCGAGAGACCCAGTACTTC. Its translation is CSAGTRETQYF.

This clonotype was seen more than once but under ten times. The chain recombines TRBV12-3 or TRBV12-4 with TRBJ2-1, with D possibly being TRBD2 (5 bases). V was pared by 5 bases and J by 5 bases, with 13 bases between. This CDR3 is 14 amino acids long. DNA of the CDR3: TGTGCCAGCAGTCCGGGGTGGGGAGACAATGAGCAGTTCTTC. It specifies CASSPGWGDNEQFF.

The V gene is TRBV20-1, the J gene TRBJ2-5; the D gene is possibly TRBD2 (5 bases). Germline CDR1 DFQATT, CDR2 SNEGSKA (reference sequence). The CDR3 has 17 residues. Trimming left V 0 bases short and J 0 bases short, with 17 bases between. DNA for the CDR3: TGCAGTGCTAGAGATCCGTTGCTAGCTATGTACCAAGAGACCCAGTACTTC. Translating it yields CSARDPLLAMYQETQYF.

J is TRBJ1-3 and V is TRBV20-1; D gene uncertain. Trimming pared 0 bases from V and 1 base from J, leaving 7 bases between. This CDR3 has 14 residues. In germline, CDR1 is DFQATT, CDR2 SNEGSKA (reference sequence). The CDR3, as DNA: TGCAGTGCTAGAGATGTAGCTTCTGGAAACACCATATATTTT. It yields the protein CSARDVASGNTIYF.